This T cell receptor (beta chain) stems from a study of Graves' ophthalmopathy and Graves' hyperthyroidism. This clonotype occurred a few times. RNA transcripts served as template for amplifying TCR beta CDR3 sequences. The first-round RT-PCR employed HTBI primers together with the Qiagen OneStep RT-PCR kit. A multiplex PCR was then performed as the second round. From the multiplex PCR reads, TCRdb called clonotypes with MiXCR, one entry per CDR3 protein. The sample shows around 1,200,000 distinct CDR3 sequences, about 40% of them seen only once. The CDR3 covers 14 residues. Trimming took off 8 bases at V and 6 bases at J, with 20 bases between the two ends.

Sequenced: peripheral blood or thyroid tissue (not recorded which). This receptor was taken from an adult man with Graves' hyperthyroidism. The chain has TRBV12-3 or TRBV12-4 and TRBJ2-7, with a tentative D call TRBD1 (6 bases). This CDR3 is CASGEEQGSVEQYF. Written as DNA, the CDR3 is TGTGCCAGCGGAGAAGAACAGGGCTCGGTCGAGCAGTACTTC.